This is a list of T cell receptor beta chains from one sample in a study of blood T cell repertoires in COVID-19. TCRdb keeps only in-frame clones here, not all; method: immunoSEQ multiplex PCR. The sample holds approximately 480,000 clones, about 88% seen once. Sequencing used peripheral blood. The receptor source for this set is a man aged 18 to 30 with COVID-19, enrolled during active disease. Both conserved end residues are part of each CDR3. Each record gives: D gene, J gene, clone size, V gene, CDR3 DNA, CDR3 protein. A D gene is named only where the DNA matches it firmly. Clone size is shown for a subset of rows, as once, few, many or a class of expanded clone.

D gene: TRBD2
J gene: TRBJ2-1
clone size: once
V gene: TRBV5-1
CDR3 DNA: TGCGCCAGCAGCTCCGGGACTAGCGGGAGGGCCAGCTCCTACAATGAGCAGTTCTTC
CDR3 protein: CASSSGTSGRASSYNEQFF

D gene: TRBD1
J gene: TRBJ2-7
clone size: NA
V gene: TRBV2
CDR3 DNA: TGTGCCAGCGGGACAGAGTACGAGCAGTACTTC
CDR3 protein: CASGTEYEQYF

D gene: NA
J gene: TRBJ2-7
clone size: NA
V gene: TRBV14
CDR3 DNA: TGTGCCAGCAGCCAAGAAGCGAGGGGGGGACGCGAGCAGTACTTC
CDR3 protein: CASSQEARGGREQYF

D gene: TRBD1
J gene: TRBJ2-5
clone size: NA
V gene: TRBV5-6
CDR3 DNA: TGTGCCAGCAGCTTGGGGGACAGGGATGATCAAGAGACCCAGTACTTC
CDR3 protein: CASSLGDRDDQETQYF

D gene: NA
J gene: TRBJ2-2
clone size: NA
V gene: TRBV5-1
CDR3 DNA: TGCGCCAGCAGCTTGGGGGCGTCCGGGGAGCTGTTTTTT
CDR3 protein: CASSLGASGELFF

D gene: NA
J gene: TRBJ2-5
clone size: NA
V gene: TRBV2
CDR3 DNA: TGTGCCAGCAGTGTCGAGGTACAAGAGACCCAGTACTTC
CDR3 protein: CASSVEVQETQYF

D gene: NA
J gene: TRBJ1-4
clone size: NA
V gene: TRBV7-9
CDR3 DNA: TGTGCCAGCAGCCGGGGGGCAGCAACTAATGAAAAACTGTTTTTT
CDR3 protein: CASSRGAATNEKLFF

D gene: NA
J gene: TRBJ2-1
clone size: NA
V gene: TRBV2
CDR3 DNA: TGTGCCAGCAGTCAGGCTAATGAGCAGTTCTTC
CDR3 protein: CASSQANEQFF

D gene: NA
J gene: TRBJ1-1
clone size: NA
V gene: TRBV12-3/TRBV12-4
CDR3 DNA: TGTGCCAGCCGGTTGGGGGGGACCACTGAAGCTTTCTTT
CDR3 protein: CASRLGGTTEAFF

D gene: TRBD1
J gene: TRBJ2-2
clone size: NA
V gene: TRBV12-5
CDR3 DNA: TGTGCTAGTGGTTTTATCGGAGGGACAGGGGACACCGGGGAGCTGTTTTTT
CDR3 protein: CASGFIGGTGDTGELFF

D gene: TRBD1
J gene: TRBJ1-1
clone size: NA
V gene: TRBV5-1
CDR3 DNA: TGCGCCAGCAGCTCGAGGACAGGGGGGAACACTGAAGCTTTCTTT
CDR3 protein: CASSSRTGGNTEAFF

D gene: TRBD1
J gene: TRBJ2-6
clone size: NA
V gene: TRBV7-9
CDR3 DNA: TGTGCCAGCAGCGCAGGGGGTTTTGGGGCCAACGTCCTGACTTTC
CDR3 protein: CASSAGGFGANVLTF

D gene: TRBD2
J gene: TRBJ2-3
clone size: NA
V gene: TRBV5-5
CDR3 DNA: TGTGCCAGCAGCTCGCTAGCGGGGGGCCCTGGCTCTAGCACAGATACGCAGTATTTT
CDR3 protein: CASSSLAGGPGSSTDTQYF

D gene: NA
J gene: TRBJ1-2
clone size: NA
V gene: TRBV11-2
CDR3 DNA: TGTGCCAGCAGCCAAAGCGGGGGGTACTATGGCTACACCTTC
CDR3 protein: CASSQSGGYYGYTF

D gene: NA
J gene: TRBJ2-7
clone size: NA
V gene: TRBV6-5
CDR3 DNA: TGTGCCAGCACTCTGGCAGGCTCCTACGAGCAGTACTTC
CDR3 protein: CASTLAGSYEQYF

D gene: NA
J gene: TRBJ2-1
clone size: NA
V gene: TRBV11-3
CDR3 DNA: TGTGCCAGCAGCTTAATCGGGTTCGATGAGCAGTTCTTC
CDR3 protein: CASSLIGFDEQFF

D gene: TRBD1
J gene: TRBJ2-7
clone size: once
V gene: TRBV5-8
CDR3 DNA: TGTGCCAGCAGCTTTGGACAGGGGGCTACGAGCTCCGAGCAGTACTTC
CDR3 protein: CASSFGQGATSSEQYF

D gene: NA
J gene: TRBJ1-2
clone size: NA
V gene: TRBV4-2
CDR3 DNA: TGTGCCAGCAGCCAAGATTCTGGGGTTACGGGGAACTATGGCTACACCTTC
CDR3 protein: CASSQDSGVTGNYGYTF

D gene: TRBD1
J gene: TRBJ2-7
clone size: NA
V gene: TRBV4-1
CDR3 DNA: TGCGCCAGCAGCCCAGGGGACAGGGGCTACGAGCAGTACTTC
CDR3 protein: CASSPGDRGYEQYF

D gene: TRBD1
J gene: TRBJ2-1
clone size: NA
V gene: TRBV7-9
CDR3 DNA: TGTGCCAGCAGCCTCCCGGGACAGAACTACAATGAGCAGTTCTTC
CDR3 protein: CASSLPGQNYNEQFF

D gene: NA
J gene: TRBJ2-5
clone size: once
V gene: TRBV27
CDR3 DNA: TGTGCCAGCAGTTCACAGGGGAGGCAAGAGACCCAGTACTTC
CDR3 protein: CASSSQGRQETQYF

D gene: TRBD2
J gene: TRBJ2-1
clone size: NA
V gene: TRBV9
CDR3 DNA: TGTGCCAGCAGCCGGACTAGCGGGGTCTACAATGAGCAGTTCTTC
CDR3 protein: CASSRTSGVYNEQFF

D gene: NA
J gene: TRBJ2-5
clone size: NA
V gene: TRBV5-4
CDR3 DNA: TGTGCCAGCAGCAACGGGGGACAAGAGACCCAGTACTTC
CDR3 protein: CASSNGGQETQYF

D gene: TRBD2
J gene: TRBJ2-5
clone size: NA
V gene: TRBV7-6
CDR3 DNA: TGTGCCAGCAGCTCAAGGGTCGGGACTCTAGCGGGAGCCTCCCAAGAGACCCAGTACTTC
CDR3 protein: CASSSRVGTLAGASQETQYF

D gene: TRBD2
J gene: TRBJ2-1
clone size: NA
V gene: TRBV11-3
CDR3 DNA: TGTGCCAGCAGCTTAGGTATAGCGGGAGTTGCCAATGAGCAGTTCTTC
CDR3 protein: CASSLGIAGVANEQFF

D gene: NA
J gene: TRBJ2-2
clone size: NA
V gene: TRBV11-2
CDR3 DNA: TGTGCCAGCACCTCTCGGGGCAAGGAGGGCACCGGGGAGCTGTTTTTT
CDR3 protein: CASTSRGKEGTGELFF

D gene: NA
J gene: TRBJ1-2
clone size: NA
V gene: TRBV2
CDR3 DNA: TGTGCCAGCAGTACCGACAGCTCCTATGGCTACACCTTC
CDR3 protein: CASSTDSSYGYTF